These 17 T cell receptor beta chains share one sample of origin, sequenced in a study of response to subunit inactivated influenza vaccine. TCRdb reprocessed the RT-PCR reads with MiXCR, giving one entry per CDR3 protein. The sample holds about 540,000 distinct CDR3 sequences, under 25% seen once. The same specimen was also included in a second study, on T cells expressing NK-cell markers. That work contributes: 5'RACE template switching with UMIs generated TCR beta cDNA.

The sample consisted of CD4+ T cells sorted from PBMCs, taken less than 13 days after vaccination. These receptor sequences come from a man aged 50 to 60 who received an inactivated influenza vaccine.

CDR3 in amino acids: CASSQIVGGTDTQYF. CDR3 nucleotides: TGTGCCAGCAGCCAGATAGTGGGAGGAACAGATACGCAGTATTTT. V is TRBV3-1 and J is TRBJ2-3, with a weak D call TRBD2 (6 bases). The CDR3 sequence is 15 residues long. V lost 3 bases and J 3 bases, leaving 13 bases between the germline ends. Germline V gives CDR1 LGHDT, CDR2 YNNKEL (reference sequence).

This clonotype was seen only a few times. The V gene is TRBV20-1, the J gene TRBJ2-1; D call uncertain. The CDR3 is made up of 14 amino acids. The germline V gene encodes CDR1 DFQATT and CDR2 SNEGSKA (reference sequence). V was clipped by 3 bases and J by 7 bases, with 16 bases between them. The CDR3 DNA sequence: TGCAGTGCTAGTCGAGAGAGCCTTTTTAATGAGCAGTTCTTC. Translation: CSASRESLFNEQFF.

The rearrangement joins TRBV7-2 to TRBJ1-5, with 7 bases lining up with TRBD1. The CDR3 length is 15 residues. Germline assignment: CDR1 SGHTA and CDR2 FQGNSA. Unmatched junction bases numbered 9, after V lost 6 bases and J lost 4 bases. The CDR3 DNA sequence: TGTGCCAGCAGGGGGGAGTCAGGGGGTAATCAGCCCCAGCATTTT. Protein product: CASRGESGGNQPQHF.

V gene TRBV7-9 combines with J gene TRBJ2-6; D uncertain. The CDR3 loop spans 16 amino acids. Trimming cost V 5 bases and J 0 bases, with 11 bases left between them. Germline lookup yields CDR1 SEHNR and CDR2 FQNEAQ (reference sequence). This CDR3 reads CASSVGIFSGANVLTF. For the CDR3, the DNA is TGTGCCAGCAGCGTAGGGATCTTCTCTGGGGCCAACGTCCTGACTTTC.

This sequence joins TRBV20-1 and TRBJ2-3; TRBD1 might be the D (5 bases). CDR3 size: 14 residues. Trimming left V 5 bases short and J 0 bases short, with 12 bases between. Germline V gene lookup returns CDR1 DFQATT and CDR2 SNEGSKA (reference sequence). CDR3 sequence reads: CSASPRVSTDTQYF. CDR3 in DNA: TGCAGTGCTTCACCCAGGGTTAGCACAGATACGCAGTATTTT.

This clonotype was seen ten or more times. V and J are TRBV14 and TRBJ2-2, with D tentatively TRBD1 or TRBD2 (5 bases each). Germline loops: CDR1 SGHDN, CDR2 FVKESK. The CDR3 sequence is 18 residues long. V gave up 0 bases and J gave up 4 bases, with 18 bases separating them. CDR3 region: CASSQDPVRGHLTGELFF. CDR3 nucleotides: TGTGCCAGCAGCCAAGACCCGGTTCGGGGCCATCTCACCGGGGAGCTGTTTTTT.

This clonotype has more than one count but fewer than ten. The chain joins TRBV7-2 to TRBJ1-1; D is unclear. Trimming cost V 5 bases and J 4 bases, with 20 bases left between them. This CDR3 has 16 amino acids. Germline V gene sequence: CDR1 SGHTA, CDR2 FQGNSA. This CDR3 reads CASSKRYAFSGTEAFF. CDR3 coding DNA: TGTGCCAGCAGCAAACGATACGCTTTCTCGGGCACTGAAGCTTTCTTT.

DNA for the CDR3: TGCAGTGCTAATGGGGCATCTGATAGCACAGATACGCAGTATTTT. As protein: CSANGASDSTDTQYF. The gene calls are TRBV20-1 and TRBJ2-3; possible D gene TRBD1, 5 bases. Germline CDR1 is DFQATT and CDR2 is SNEGSKA (reference sequence). Trimming left V 4 bases short and J 0 bases short, with 14 bases between. There are 15 residues in the CDR3.

The J gene is TRBJ2-5, the V gene TRBV18; D is unclear. This CDR3 comprises 13 residues. Germline assignment: CDR1 KGHSH and CDR2 LQKENI. The V gene lost 0 bases and the J gene lost 7 bases, with 9 bases spanning the gap. In DNA form, the CDR3 reads TGTGCCAGCTCACCACCGCAGAGTCGGACCCAGTACTTC. Translation gives CASSPPQSRTQYF.

This clonotype was detected only a few times. The V gene is TRBV5-1, the J gene TRBJ1-1; the D gene is possibly TRBD1 (5 bases). Deletions cut 4 bases from V and 6 bases from J, with 10 bases between. Germline V CDR1 and CDR2: SGHRS, YFSETQ. This CDR3 has 12 residues. In DNA form, the CDR3 reads TGCGCCAGCAGCCCAGGGTTATCTGAAGCTTTCTTT. Protein sequence: CASSPGLSEAFF.

J is TRBJ1-2 and V is TRBV14; TRBD1 might be the D (5 bases). The CDR3 runs 15 residues. CDR1 and CDR2 from the germline V gene are SGHDN and FVKESK. Trimming pared 0 bases from V and 0 bases from J, leaving 8 bases between. The CDR3: CASSQEGGANYGYTF. CDR3 sequence (DNA): TGTGCCAGCAGCCAAGAGGGGGGAGCTAACTATGGCTACACCTTC. Drawing the rest from reference TRBV14 and TRBJ1-2, the complete variable domain is EAGVTQFPSHSVIEKGQTVTLRCDPISGHDNLYWYRRVMGKEIKFLLHFVKESKQDESGMPNNRFLAERTGGTYSTLKVQPAELEDSGVYFCASSQEGGANYGYTFGSGTRLTVV.

The sample holds a few counts of this clonotype. The chain combines TRBV7-2 with TRBJ1-6; 7 nucleotides align to TRBD1. CDR1 SGHTA and CDR2 FQGNSA come from the germline V gene. Germline trimming cut 2 bases from V and 3 bases from J; bases unmatched to any gene: 1. The CDR3 covers 15 residues. The CDR3 region is CASSLPGGYNSPLHF. CDR3 DNA sequence: TGTGCCAGCAGCTTACCAGGGGGCTATAATTCACCCCTCCACTTT.

This clonotype showed up many times. This chain uses TRBV25-1 with TRBJ2-5; 14 positions agree with TRBD2. The CDR3 has 19 residues. Looked up from germline, CDR1 is MGHDK and CDR2 is SYGVNS. Trimming removed 4 bases from V and 1 base from J; junction bases left unmatched: 11. CDR3 region: CASSGSVRLAGGSQETQYF. In DNA, the CDR3 is TGTGCCAGCAGTGGGTCGGTTCGACTAGCGGGGGGGTCCCAAGAGACCCAGTACTTC.

The chain links TRBV11-2 to TRBJ2-1; 8 bases are a match to TRBD1. Germline assignment: CDR1 SGHAT and CDR2 FQNNGV. This CDR3 spans 14 amino acids. J lost 7 bases, V lost 5 bases, and 7 bases had no gene match. The CDR3 region is CASSHWTGRNEQFF. CDR3 nucleotides: TGTGCCAGCAGCCACTGGACAGGGCGGAATGAGCAGTTCTTC.

The chain uses TRBV4-1 and TRBJ2-3; D possibly uses TRBD1 or TRBD2 (5 bases each). Trimming took off 0 bases at V and 14 bases at J, with 15 bases between the two ends. This CDR3 is built from 13 residues. Germline V gene lookup returns CDR1 MGHRA and CDR2 YSYEKL. CDR3: CASSQDWGRARYF. Here the CDR3 DNA reads TGCGCCAGCAGCCAAGATTGGGGGAGAGCGCGGTATTTT.

This clonotype was observed a few times. The chain couples TRBV20-1 to TRBJ2-3; D call uncertain. The germline CDR1 and CDR2 sequences are DFQATT and SNEGSKA (reference sequence). V was shortened by 3 bases and J by 0 bases, with 13 bases between the two germline ends. CDR3 length equals 15 residues. This chain's CDR3 is CSASPPDYSTDTQYF. The CDR3 nucleotides are TGCAGTGCTAGTCCCCCCGATTATAGCACAGATACGCAGTATTTT.

The DNA for the CDR3 is TGCAGTGTCCCGAGACTATACGGTGAGCAGTACTTC. Its translation is CSVPRLYGEQYF. The chain recombines TRBV20-1 with TRBJ2-7, with D possibly being TRBD2 (5 bases). V was cut by 7 bases and J by 7 bases, with 17 bases left in between. In germline, CDR1 is DFQATT, CDR2 SNEGSKA (reference sequence). CDR3 length: 12 amino acids.